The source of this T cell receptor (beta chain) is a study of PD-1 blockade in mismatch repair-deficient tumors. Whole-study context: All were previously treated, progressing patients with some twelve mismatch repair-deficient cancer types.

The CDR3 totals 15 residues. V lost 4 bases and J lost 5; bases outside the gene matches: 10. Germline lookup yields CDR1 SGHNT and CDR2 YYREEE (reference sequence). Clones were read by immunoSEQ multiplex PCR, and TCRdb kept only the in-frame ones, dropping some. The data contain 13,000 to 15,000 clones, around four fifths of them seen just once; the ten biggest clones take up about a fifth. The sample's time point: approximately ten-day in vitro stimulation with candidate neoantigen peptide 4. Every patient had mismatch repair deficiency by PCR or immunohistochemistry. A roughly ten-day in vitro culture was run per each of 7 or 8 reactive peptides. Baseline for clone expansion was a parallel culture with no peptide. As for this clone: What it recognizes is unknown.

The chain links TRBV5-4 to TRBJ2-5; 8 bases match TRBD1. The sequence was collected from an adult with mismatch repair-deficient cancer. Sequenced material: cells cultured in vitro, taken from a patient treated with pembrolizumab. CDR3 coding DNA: TGTGCCAGCAGCACGAGGACAGGGTCCCAGGAGACCCAGTACTTC. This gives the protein CASSTRTGSQETQYF.